This TCR beta chain stems from a study of identical twins. General study points: The same donors were not followed; conclusions instead depended on cross-sectional statistical analysis. Insertions were fewer in abundant cord blood beta clonotypes, whereas memory repertoires showed none of this pattern.

Looked up from germline, CDR1 is SGHTS and CDR2 is YDEGEE. The CDR3 is made up of 14 amino acids. Trimming cost V 4 bases and J 6 bases; bases outside gene matches: 10. Everyone who donated was a healthy Caucasian. Note on this clonotype: Its antigen is not identified.

TCRdb reanalysed the 5' RACE reads using MiXCR and keeps one entry per CDR3 protein. The table includes around 240,000 distinct CDR3 sequences, roughly 7% detected once. Separately, the same data were catalogued under a study of yellow fever vaccine responses in identical twins. From that second work: Reportedly, twins showed a vaccine T cell response that looked partly convergent and partly personalized.

The receptor comes from a woman under 30 in good health. The sequenced sample was memory (CD45RO+) T cells sorted from blood. The chain has TRBV5-8 and TRBJ2-7, with 7 positions matching TRBD2. CDR3 loop: CASSRTGGWVEQYV. Written as DNA, the CDR3 is TGTGCCAGCAGCCGGACCGGGGGGTGGGTCGAGCAGTACGTC.